This TCR beta chain was captured in a study of T-cell memory formation after mild COVID-19. Broader study findings: Detection of some responders pre-infection suggested pre-existing cross-reactive memory T cells participated. CD4/CD8 balance characterized clones contracting day 15 to 85, and CD4+ skew characterized later expanders.

It was 5'RACE with constant-segment primers that produced the TCR alpha and TCR beta cDNA libraries, which carried sample barcodes and UMIs. One entry per CDR3 protein, called by TCRdb with MiXCR from the 5' RACE reads. The table lists 450,000 or so distinct CDR3 sequences, around 18% of them singletons, with 7.5% to 9.5% in the top ten. A remark on this clonotype: The antigen is unknown.

The clonotype originates from an adult woman who had mild COVID-19 (a few samples of this study predate the infection). Cell type and time point are not known. Input material: PBMCs or a T cell subset sorted from them (not recorded which).

The CDR3 reads CASGGRSAYGYTF. The CDR3 DNA follows: TGTGCCAGCGGGGGGCGGTCAGCCTATGGCTACACCTTC. The chain employs TRBV7-3 and TRBJ1-2, with D perhaps TRBD1 (6 bases). Trimming took off 8 bases at V and 4 bases at J, with 14 bases between the two ends. In germline, CDR1 is SGHTA, CDR2 FQGTGA. The CDR3 length is 13 residues.